Following are 4 T cell receptor beta chains from one sample sequenced in a study of T cells in Graves' hyperthyroidism and ophthalmopathy. Researchers took RNA transcripts and amplified the TCR beta CDR3 regions from them. An initial round of RT-PCR targeting the TCR CDR3 relied on the HTBI primer set. TCRdb called the multiplex PCR reads again in MiXCR, with one record for every CDR3 protein. The repertoire consists of about 480,000 distinct CDR3 sequences, with around 22% occurring once and the leading ten covering 10% to 12%. The specimen was blood. Every receptor here comes from a woman aged 25 to 39 with Graves' ophthalmopathy.

This clonotype appeared a few times. A much larger clone sits a single nucleotide away, making a read error possible. The V call is TRBV5-1, the J call TRBJ1-1; D might be TRBD1 (5 bases). The germline CDR1 and CDR2 sequences are SGHRS and YFSETQ. The CDR3 has 14 residues. CDR3 sequence reads: CASSSQWGNTEACF. CDR3 nucleotides: TGCGCCAGCAGCTCCCAATGGGGGAACACTGAAGCTTGCTTT.

This clonotype has at least ten counts. With a much larger clone just one base away, this may be a read error. The chain uses TRBV6-2 or TRBV6-3 and TRBJ2-5, with TRBD1 identical over 9 bases. Germline V gene data show CDR1 as MNHEY and CDR2 as SVGEGT. The CDR3 covers 14 residues. Written as DNA, the CDR3 is TGTGCCAGCAGCTTCGACAGGGGGACAGAGACCAAGTACTTC. It specifies CASSFDRGTETKYF.

The table lists this clonotype with many counts. The chain couples TRBV7-9 to TRBJ2-5; possibly TRBD2 for D (5 bases). Germline values: CDR1 SEHNR, CDR2 FQNEAQ (reference sequence). The germline V and J ends were trimmed by 5 bases and 5 bases, with 15 bases remaining between them. The CDR3 is made up of 14 amino acids. The CDR3 bases are TGTGCCAGCAGCGACCGGGGTAGGGAGGAGACCCAGTACTTC. It encodes CASSDRGREETQYF.

The chain is built from TRBV27 and TRBJ2-7; D unclear. The CDR3 totals 11 residues. Trimming left V 8 bases short and J 0 bases short, with 5 bases between. Germline V CDR1 and CDR2: MNHEY, SMNVEV (reference sequence). The CDR3 region is CASDCSYEQYF. The CDR3 coding sequence is TGTGCCAGCGACTGCTCCTACGAGCAGTACTTC.